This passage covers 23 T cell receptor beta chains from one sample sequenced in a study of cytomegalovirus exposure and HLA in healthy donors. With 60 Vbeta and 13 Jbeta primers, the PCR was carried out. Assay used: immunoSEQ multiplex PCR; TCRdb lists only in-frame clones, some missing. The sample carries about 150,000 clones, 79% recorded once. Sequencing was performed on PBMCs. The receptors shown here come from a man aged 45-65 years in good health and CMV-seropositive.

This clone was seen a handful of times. Written as DNA, the CDR3 is TGCGCCAGCAGCGAACTGAATGAGCAGTTCTTC. Encoded protein: CASSELNEQFF. V gene TRBV5-1 combines with J gene TRBJ2-1; no firm D call. This CDR3 is built from 11 residues. Germline V gene data show CDR1 as SGHRS and CDR2 as YFSETQ. V was cut by 4 bases and J by 7 bases, with 6 bases left in between.

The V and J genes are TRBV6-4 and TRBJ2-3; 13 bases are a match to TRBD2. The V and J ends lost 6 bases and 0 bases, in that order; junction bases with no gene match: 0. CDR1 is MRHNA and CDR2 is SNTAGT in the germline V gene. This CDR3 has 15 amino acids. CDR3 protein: CASRGLAGSTDTQYF. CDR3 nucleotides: TGTGCCAGCAGGGGACTAGCGGGAAGCACAGATACGCAGTATTTT.

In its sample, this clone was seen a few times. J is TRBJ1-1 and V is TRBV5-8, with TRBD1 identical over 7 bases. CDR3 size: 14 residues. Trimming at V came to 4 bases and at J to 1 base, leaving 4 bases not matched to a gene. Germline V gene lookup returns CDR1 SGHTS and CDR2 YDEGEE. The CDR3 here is CASSTDRRNTEAFF. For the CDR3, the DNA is TGTGCCAGCAGCACGGACAGGAGGAACACTGAAGCTTTCTTT.

Written as DNA, the CDR3 is TGTGCCAGCAGCACCGGACTAGCGGGAGACACCGGGGAGCTGTTTTTT. Its translation: CASSTGLAGDTGELFF. The chain employs TRBV13 and TRBJ2-2; 13 bases fit TRBD2. V shed 5 bases and J 3 bases; nucleotides not matched to a gene: 3. This CDR3 contains 16 residues. The germline V gene encodes CDR1 PRHDT and CDR2 FYEKMQ (reference sequence).

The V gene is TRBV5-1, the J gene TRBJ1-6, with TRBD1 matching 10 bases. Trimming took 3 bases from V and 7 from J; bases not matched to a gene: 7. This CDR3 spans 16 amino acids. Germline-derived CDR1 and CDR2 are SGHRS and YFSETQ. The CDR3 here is CASSSQLTGGNSPLHF. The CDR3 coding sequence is TGCGCCAGCAGCTCGCAGTTGACAGGGGGCAATTCACCCCTCCACTTT.

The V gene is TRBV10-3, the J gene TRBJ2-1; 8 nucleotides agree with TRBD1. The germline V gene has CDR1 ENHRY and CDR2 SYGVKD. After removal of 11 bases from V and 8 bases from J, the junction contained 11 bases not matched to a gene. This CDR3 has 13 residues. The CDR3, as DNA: TGTGCCGTCCGACAGGGGCAGATGGATGAGCAGTTCTTC. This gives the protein CAVRQGQMDEQFF.

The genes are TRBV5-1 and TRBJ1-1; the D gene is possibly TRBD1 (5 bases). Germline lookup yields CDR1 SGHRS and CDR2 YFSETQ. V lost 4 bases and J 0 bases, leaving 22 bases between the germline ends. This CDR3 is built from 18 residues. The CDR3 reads CASSPTHSRGAVNTEAFF. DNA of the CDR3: TGCGCCAGCAGCCCCACACATAGTAGGGGCGCGGTGAACACTGAAGCTTTCTTT.

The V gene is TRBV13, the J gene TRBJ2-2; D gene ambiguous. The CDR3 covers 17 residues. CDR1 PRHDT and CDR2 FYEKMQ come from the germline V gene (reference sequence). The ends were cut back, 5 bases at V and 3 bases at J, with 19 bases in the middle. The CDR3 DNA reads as TGTGCCAGCAGCCCCCTCCTCGACATCCCGTACACCGGGGAGCTGTTTTTT. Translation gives CASSPLLDIPYTGELFF.

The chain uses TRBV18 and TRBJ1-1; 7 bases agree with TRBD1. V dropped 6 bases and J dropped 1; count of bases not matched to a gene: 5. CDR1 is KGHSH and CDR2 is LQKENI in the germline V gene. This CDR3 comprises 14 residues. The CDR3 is CASSPGQTNTEAFF. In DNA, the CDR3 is TGTGCCAGCTCCCCGGGACAGACGAACACTGAAGCTTTCTTT.

Here the CDR3 DNA reads TGCGCCAGCAGCTTGGAGGGGAGGCTCGCCGCAGATACGCAGTATTTT. Residues: CASSLEGRLAADTQYF. This chain uses TRBV5-1 with TRBJ2-3; perhaps TRBD2 as D (6 bases). This CDR3 region has 16 residues. V was shortened by 0 bases and J by 4 bases, with 15 bases between the two germline ends. Germline CDR1 SGHRS, CDR2 YFSETQ.

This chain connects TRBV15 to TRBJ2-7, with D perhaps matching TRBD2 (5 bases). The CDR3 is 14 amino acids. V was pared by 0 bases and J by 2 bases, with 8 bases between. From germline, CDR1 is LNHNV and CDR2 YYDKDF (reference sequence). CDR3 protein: CATSRDRRPYEQYF. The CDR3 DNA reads TGTGCCACCAGCAGAGATCGGAGGCCCTACGAGCAGTACTTC.

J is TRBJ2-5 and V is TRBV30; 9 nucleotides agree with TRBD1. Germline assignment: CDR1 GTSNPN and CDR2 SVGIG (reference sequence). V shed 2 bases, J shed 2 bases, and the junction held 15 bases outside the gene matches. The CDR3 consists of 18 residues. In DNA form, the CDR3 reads TGTGCCTGGAGTTCCCGGACAGGGGCCCTTCCCCATCAAGAGACCCAGTACTTC. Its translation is CAWSSRTGALPHQETQYF.

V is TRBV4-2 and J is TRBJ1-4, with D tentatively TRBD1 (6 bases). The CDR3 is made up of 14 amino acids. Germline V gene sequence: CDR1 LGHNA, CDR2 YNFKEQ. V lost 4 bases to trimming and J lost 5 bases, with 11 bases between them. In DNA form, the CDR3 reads TGTGCCAGCAGCCCGGACAGAGGAAATGAAAAACTGTTTTTT. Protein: CASSPDRGNEKLFF.

CDR3: CASSLSGQQETQYF. As DNA, the CDR3 is TGCGCCAGCAGCTTATCAGGCCAACAAGAGACCCAGTACTTC. This chain uses TRBV5-1 with TRBJ2-5; the D is unclear. The CDR3 is made up of 14 amino acids. Germline loops: CDR1 SGHRS, CDR2 YFSETQ. The ends were cut back, 2 bases at V and 2 bases at J, with 10 bases in the middle.

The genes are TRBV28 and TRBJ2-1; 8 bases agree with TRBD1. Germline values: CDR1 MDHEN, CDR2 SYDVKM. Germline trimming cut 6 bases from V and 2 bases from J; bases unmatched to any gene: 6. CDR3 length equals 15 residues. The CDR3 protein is CASSETTGAYNEQFF. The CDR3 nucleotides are TGTGCCAGCAGCGAAACGACAGGGGCCTACAATGAGCAGTTCTTC.

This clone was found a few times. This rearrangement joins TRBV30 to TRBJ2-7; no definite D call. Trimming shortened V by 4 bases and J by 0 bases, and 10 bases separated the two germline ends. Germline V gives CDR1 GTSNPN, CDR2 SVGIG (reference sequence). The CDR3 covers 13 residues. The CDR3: CAWKAGYSYEQYF. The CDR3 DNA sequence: TGTGCCTGGAAAGCAGGTTACTCCTACGAGCAGTACTTC.

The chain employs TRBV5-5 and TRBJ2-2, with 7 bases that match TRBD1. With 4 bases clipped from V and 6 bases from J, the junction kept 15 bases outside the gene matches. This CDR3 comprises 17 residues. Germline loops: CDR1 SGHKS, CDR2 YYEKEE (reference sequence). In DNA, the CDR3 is TGTGCCAGCAGCAAGATCCCCGGGACAGCGAGGTCCGGGGAGCTGTTTTTT. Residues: CASSKIPGTARSGELFF.

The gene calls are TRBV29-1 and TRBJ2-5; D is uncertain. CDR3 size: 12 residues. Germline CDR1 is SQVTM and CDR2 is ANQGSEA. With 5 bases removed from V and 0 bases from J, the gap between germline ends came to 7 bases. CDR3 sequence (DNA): TGCAGCGTTCGGGTCTACCAAGAGACCCAGTACTTC. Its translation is CSVRVYQETQYF.

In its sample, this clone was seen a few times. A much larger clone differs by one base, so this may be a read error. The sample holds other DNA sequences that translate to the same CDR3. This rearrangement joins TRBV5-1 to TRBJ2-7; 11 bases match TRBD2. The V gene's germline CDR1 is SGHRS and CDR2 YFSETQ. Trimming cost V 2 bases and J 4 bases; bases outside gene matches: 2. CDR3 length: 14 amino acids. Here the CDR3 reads CASSFGTSGYEQYF. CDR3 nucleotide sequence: TGCGCCAGCAGCTTCGGGACTAGCGGATACGAGCAGTACTTC.

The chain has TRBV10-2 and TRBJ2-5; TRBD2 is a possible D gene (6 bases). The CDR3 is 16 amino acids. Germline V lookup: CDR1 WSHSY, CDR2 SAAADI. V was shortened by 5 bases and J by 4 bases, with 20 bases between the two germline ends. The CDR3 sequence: CASSHLARGPPETQYF. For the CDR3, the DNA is TGCGCCAGCAGTCATCTAGCGAGAGGGCCCCCAGAGACCCAGTACTTC.

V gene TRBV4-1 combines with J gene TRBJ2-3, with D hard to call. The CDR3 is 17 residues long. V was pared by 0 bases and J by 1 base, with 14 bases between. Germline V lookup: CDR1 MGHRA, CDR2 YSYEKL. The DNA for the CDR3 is TGCGCCAGCAGCCAAGATCTGCGCGGAACTGGCACAGATACGCAGTATTTT. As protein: CASSQDLRGTGTDTQYF.

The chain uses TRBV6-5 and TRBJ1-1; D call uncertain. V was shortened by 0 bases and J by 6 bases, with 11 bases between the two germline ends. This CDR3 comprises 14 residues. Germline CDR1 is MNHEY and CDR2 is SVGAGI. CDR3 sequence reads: CASSYSSRGAEAFF. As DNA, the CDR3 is TGTGCCAGCAGTTACTCCTCCCGCGGGGCTGAAGCTTTCTTT.

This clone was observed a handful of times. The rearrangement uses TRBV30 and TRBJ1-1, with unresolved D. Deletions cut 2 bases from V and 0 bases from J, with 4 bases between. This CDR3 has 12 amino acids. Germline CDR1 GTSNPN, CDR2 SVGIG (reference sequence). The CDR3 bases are TGTGCCTGGAGTCTAGTGAACACTGAAGCTTTCTTT. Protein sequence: CAWSLVNTEAFF.